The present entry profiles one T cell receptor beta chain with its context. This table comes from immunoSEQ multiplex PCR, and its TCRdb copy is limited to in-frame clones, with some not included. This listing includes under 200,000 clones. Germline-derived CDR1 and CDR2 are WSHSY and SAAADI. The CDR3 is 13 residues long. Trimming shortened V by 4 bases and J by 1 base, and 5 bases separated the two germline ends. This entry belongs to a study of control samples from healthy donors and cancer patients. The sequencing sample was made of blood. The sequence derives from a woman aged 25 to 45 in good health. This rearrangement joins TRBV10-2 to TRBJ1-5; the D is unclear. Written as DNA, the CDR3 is TGCGCCAGCAGTGGCTTAAGCAATCAGCCCCAGCATTTT. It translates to CASSGLSNQPQHF.